This T cell receptor beta chain was sequenced for a study of regulatory T cells in long-lasting Graves disease. Library construction for TCR beta used iRepertoire HTBI primers and Arm-PCR of CDR3 regions. In TCRdb, the multiplex PCR reads were re-called with MiXCR into one record per CDR3 protein. The table has under 300,000 distinct CDR3 sequences, 18% seen once. V was shortened by 2 bases and J by 5 bases, with 3 bases between the two germline ends. The CDR3 contains 11 residues. CDR1 is ENHRY and CDR2 is SYGVKD in the germline V gene. This sample's time point: newly diagnosed GD, antithyroid drugs for less than 3 months. Isolated PBMC RNA provided the starting material for the TCR library. This sample was also put to use in a study of T cells in Graves' hyperthyroidism and ophthalmopathy.

The receptor was isolated from a woman in her thirties with Graves disease. The specimen was peripheral blood mononuclear cells (PBMCs), collected at new diagnosis, from a patient treated with antithyroid drugs. The chain uses TRBV10-3 and TRBJ2-5; unclear D gene. Here the CDR3 reads CAISEAETQYF. In nucleotides, the CDR3 is TGTGCCATCAGTGAGGCGGAGACCCAGTACTTC.